This T cell receptor beta chain was sequenced in a study of cytomegalovirus exposure and HLA in healthy donors. Study overall: Around 83% of roughly 400 genotyped donors fell in the Caucasian-associated ancestry cluster. Study-wide points: Upon later analysis, TCR association rates were observed to vary by HLA locus, being highest for DRB1 and lowest for HLA-C. V- and J-gene trimming in TCR beta was tied to a missense DCLRE1C variant by an analysis performed later.

A remark on this clone: As yet, its antigen is unknown.

Vbeta (60) and Jbeta (13) primers were used in the PCR. The protocol was immunoSEQ multiplex PCR, while the TCRdb copy is restricted to in-frame clones and leaves out a portion. The sample has 110,000 or so clones, around 73% seen once; the top ten hold less than 5.5%. Germline CDR1 SNHLY, CDR2 FYNNEI. The CDR3 is made up of 13 amino acids. V was pared by 7 bases and J by 1 base, with 8 bases between. The sequence was obtained from a woman aged 25 to 39 in good health and CMV-seropositive. The sequenced sample consisted of PBMCs. The chain carries TRBV2 and TRBJ1-5; D is unclear. The CDR3 protein is CASKEGSNQPQHF. The CDR3 coding sequence is TGTGCCAGCAAGGAGGGAAGCAATCAGCCCCAGCATTTT.